One and the same sample provided the 29 T cell receptor beta chains below, sequenced in a study of T cell responses to AZD1222 COVID-19 vaccine. The protocol was immunoSEQ multiplex PCR, while the TCRdb copy is restricted to in-frame clones and leaves out a portion. Of over 100,000 clones in the sample, over 75% were seen once. The source material was peripheral blood, sampled on day 0 of AZD1222 vaccination. Receptor source: an adult in good health.

The genes are TRBV28 and TRBJ2-5; D perhaps matches TRBD2 (5 bases). Trimming left V 4 bases short and J 4 bases short, with 10 bases between. The germline CDR1 and CDR2 sequences are MDHEN and SYDVKM. This CDR3 region has 13 residues. The CDR3 bases are TGTGCCAGCAGTTCCCTGGCGGGAGAGACCCAGTACTTC. Translated: CASSSLAGETQYF.

The chain has TRBV15 and TRBJ2-2, with D possibly being TRBD1 (8 bases). V shed 1 base and J shed 2 bases, with 23 bases lying between them. This CDR3 has 20 amino acids. CDR1 is LNHNV and CDR2 is YYDKDF in the germline V gene (reference sequence). The DNA for the CDR3 is TGTGCCACCAGCAGAGCCTTTCTCACAGCGGGACAGGTTAACACCGGGGAGCTGTTTTTT. Translated: CATSRAFLTAGQVNTGELFF.

The gene calls are TRBV5-1 and TRBJ2-1, with 8 bases fitting TRBD2. This CDR3 is 15 amino acids long. Germline V gene sequence: CDR1 SGHRS, CDR2 YFSETQ. The J segment lost 9 bases and the V segment lost 4 bases, leaving 12 bases of the junction unmatched. CDR3 DNA: TGCGCCAGCAGCCCCACAAACGGGGGGGCGATTGAGCAGTTCTTC. Translation: CASSPTNGGAIEQFF.

The V and J genes are TRBV30 and TRBJ1-5; possibly TRBD1 for D (6 bases). Between the trimmed V and J ends, which lost 2 bases and 4 bases, there was a span of 12 bases. From germline, CDR1 is GTSNPN and CDR2 SVGIG (reference sequence). The CDR3 runs to 14 residues. CDR3 sequence (DNA): TGTGCCTGGAGTACGATACAGGGAAATCAGCCCCAGCATTTT. This gives the protein CAWSTIQGNQPQHF.

The chain carries TRBV10-3 and TRBJ2-5, with D uncertain. V lost 4 bases to trimming and J lost 5 bases, with 8 bases between them. The CDR3 is made up of 12 amino acids. The V gene's germline CDR1 is ENHRY and CDR2 SYGVKD. The CDR3 reads CAISGTEETQYF. The CDR3 DNA sequence: TGTGCCATCAGTGGGACCGAGGAGACCCAGTACTTC.

This rearrangement joins TRBV5-6 to TRBJ1-5; 8 nucleotides align to TRBD1. Germline V gives CDR1 SGHDT, CDR2 YYEEEE. The CDR3 loop spans 16 amino acids. V lost 0 bases to trimming and J lost 4 bases; unmatched junction nucleotides: 6. The CDR3, as DNA: TGTGCCAGCAGCTTGGCCGCAGGACAGGGTAATCAGCCCCAGCATTTT. It codes for CASSLAAGQGNQPQHF.

CDR3 coding DNA: TGTGCCATCAGGGAGACACTGACCTACGAGCAGTACTTC. This gives the protein CAIRETLTYEQYF. This rearrangement joins TRBV10-3 to TRBJ2-7; D remains ambiguous. V was pared by 6 bases and J by 2 bases, with 11 bases between. Germline CDR1 ENHRY, CDR2 SYGVKD. The CDR3 contains 13 residues.

J is TRBJ2-1 and V is TRBV11-3, with 7 bases aligning to TRBD1. Looked up from germline, CDR1 is SGHNT and CDR2 is YENEEA. The CDR3 spans 14 residues. The V and J ends lost 6 bases and 9 bases, in that order; junction bases with no gene match: 11. In DNA form, the CDR3 reads TGTGCCAGCAGTACAGGGGATGGTTTGGGTGAGCAGTTCTTC. It yields the protein CASSTGDGLGEQFF.

CDR3 in DNA: TGCGCCAGCAGCGTCGGGCAGCCTAGGGGAGACGAGCAGTACTTC. Residues: CASSVGQPRGDEQYF. The rearrangement joins TRBV5-1 to TRBJ2-7; possibly TRBD1 or TRBD2 for D (5 bases each). V gave up 4 bases and J gave up 5 bases, with 19 bases separating them. The CDR3 contains 15 residues. Germline CDR1 reads SGHRS; CDR2 reads YFSETQ.

The V and J genes are TRBV27 and TRBJ1-1; D is unclear. CDR3 length: 16 residues. With 9 bases removed from V and 1 base from J, the gap between germline ends came to 21 bases. Germline-derived CDR1 and CDR2 are MNHEY and SMNVEV (reference sequence). The CDR3 is CASNAPPGRGNTEAFF. CDR3 sequence (DNA): TGTGCCAGTAACGCCCCCCCGGGGAGAGGGAACACTGAAGCTTTCTTT.

This rearrangement joins TRBV6-5 to TRBJ2-6; the match to TRBD1 covers 8 bases. The J segment lost 1 base and the V segment lost 6 bases, leaving 2 bases of the junction unmatched. This CDR3 spans 15 amino acids. Germline CDR1 is MNHEY and CDR2 is SVGAGI. The CDR3 loop reads CASRYRGSGANVLTF. The CDR3 DNA reads TGTGCCAGCAGATACAGGGGGTCTGGGGCCAACGTCCTGACTTTC.

V gene TRBV19 combines with J gene TRBJ2-3; the D gene could be TRBD1 or TRBD2 (5 bases each). The V gene's germline CDR1 is LNHDA and CDR2 SQIVND (reference sequence). V shed 1 base and J shed 3 bases, with 14 bases lying between them. The CDR3 spans 16 residues. DNA of the CDR3: TGTGCCAGTAGTATAGGGACGAGGGGCTGGACAGATACGCAGTATTTT. Translation gives CASSIGTRGWTDTQYF.

The rearrangement links TRBV6-5 to TRBJ2-7; 11 nucleotides agree with TRBD1. The CDR3 contains 15 residues. Germline CDR1 reads MNHEY; CDR2 reads SVGAGI. Germline trimming cut 0 bases from V and 3 bases from J; bases unmatched to any gene: 1. CDR3 region: CASSYSGTGGYEQYF. CDR3 sequence (DNA): TGTGCCAGCAGTTACTCAGGGACAGGGGGCTACGAGCAGTACTTC.

The chain carries TRBV5-8 and TRBJ1-4; no firm D call. The CDR3 spans 16 residues. Germline assignment: CDR1 SGHTS and CDR2 YDEGEE. Trimming shortened V by 2 bases and J by 3 bases, and 14 bases separated the two germline ends. The CDR3 region has the DNA TGTGCCAGCAGCTTTTCCGATGGATGGGCTAATGAAAAACTGTTTTTT. Amino acid sequence: CASSFSDGWANEKLFF.

The rearrangement joins TRBV18 to TRBJ1-4; D not certain. The CDR3 extends over 16 amino acids. CDR1 is KGHSH, CDR2 LQKENI, per germline. V lost 3 bases and J 8 bases, leaving 19 bases between the germline ends. The CDR3 region has the DNA TGTGCCAGCTCACCCTTTACAGCGCCCGGAGGCGAAAAACTGTTTTTT. Residues: CASSPFTAPGGEKLFF.

Of note for this clone: Distinct nucleotide sequences in the sample also encode this CDR3. The rearrangement links TRBV18 to TRBJ1-3, with TRBD1 as a possible D gene (5 bases). The CDR3 totals 14 residues. The V end lost 6 bases, the J end lost 0 bases, and 9 bases lay between the germline ends. Germline V gene data show CDR1 as KGHSH and CDR2 as LQKENI. CDR3 nucleotide sequence: TGTGCCAGCTCCCCGACAGACTCTGGAAACACCATATATTTT. Amino acids: CASSPTDSGNTIYF.

The CDR3 reads CASSYPGDGYTF. The CDR3 DNA is TGTGCCAGCAGTTACCCGGGGGATGGCTACACCTTC. The J gene is TRBJ1-2, the V gene TRBV6-5; tentatively, D is TRBD1 (5 bases). V was pared by 2 bases and J by 6 bases, with 7 bases between. In germline, CDR1 is MNHEY, CDR2 SVGAGI. The CDR3 contains 12 residues.

J is TRBJ2-7 and V is TRBV27; the match to TRBD2 covers 10 bases. The CDR3 has 17 amino acids. The V and J ends lost 5 bases and 4 bases, in that order; junction bases with no gene match: 14. Germline loops: CDR1 MNHEY, CDR2 SMNVEV (reference sequence). The CDR3 loop reads CASSPIIAGGPSYEQYF. The CDR3, as DNA: TGTGCCAGCAGTCCAATAATAGCGGGGGGACCTTCTTACGAGCAGTACTTC.

The chain joins TRBV30 to TRBJ2-1, with D possibly being TRBD1 (5 bases). The V and J ends lost 0 bases and 6 bases respectively, with 18 bases between them. Germline V gene sequence: CDR1 GTSNPN, CDR2 SVGIG (reference sequence). CDR3 size: 16 residues. The CDR3 protein is CAWSVRQGRAFNEQFF. The CDR3 bases are TGTGCCTGGAGTGTACGGCAGGGCAGAGCGTTCAATGAGCAGTTCTTC.

This chain links TRBV7-9 with TRBJ1-4; a possible D gene is TRBD1 (5 bases). Germline lookup yields CDR1 SEHNR and CDR2 FQNEAQ (reference sequence). The germline V and J ends were trimmed by 6 bases and 4 bases, with 9 bases remaining between them. CDR3 length: 13 amino acids. In DNA form, the CDR3 reads TGTGCCAGCAGAAGACAGAATAATGAAAAACTGTTTTTT. As protein: CASRRQNNEKLFF.

The V call is TRBV19, the J call TRBJ2-1, with 7 bases matching TRBD1. This CDR3 has 15 amino acids. CDR1 and CDR2 (germline): LNHDA, SQIVND (reference sequence). The junction had 4 bases not matched to a gene; V was cut back by 5 bases and J by 0 bases. The CDR3 DNA sequence: TGTGCCAGTAGTCCGGACAGGAGCTCCTACAATGAGCAGTTCTTC. This translates into CASSPDRSSYNEQFF.

The chain has TRBV11-2 and TRBJ1-4; 11 bases line up with TRBD1. The germline gives CDR1 SGHAT, CDR2 FQNNGV. The V gene end was trimmed by 5 bases and the J gene end by 8 bases; junction bases not matched to a gene: 19. The CDR3 consists of 19 residues. DNA of the CDR3: TGTGCCAGCAGCCCCGTTTTTTTGGGACAGGGGGTTACTAGAGAAAAACTGTTTTTT. It yields the protein CASSPVFLGQGVTREKLFF.

The CDR3 loop is CATSDSRQGWTEAFF. DNA for the CDR3: TGTGCCACCAGTGACAGTAGACAGGGCTGGACTGAAGCTTTCTTT. The genes are TRBV24-1 and TRBJ1-1, with 7 bases aligning to TRBD1. Germline lookup yields CDR1 KGHDR and CDR2 SFDVKD. The J segment lost 5 bases and the V segment lost 4 bases, leaving 9 bases of the junction unmatched. This CDR3 contains 15 residues.

As DNA, the CDR3 is TGTGCCACCAGCATATCAAGGGGCGGGGGGCTCACAGATACGCAGTATTTT. It encodes CATSISRGGGLTDTQYF. The chain uses TRBV15 and TRBJ2-3; 8 bases are shared with TRBD2. This CDR3 comprises 17 residues. The ends lost 4 bases at V and 2 bases at J; junction bases unmatched: 11. Per the germline V gene, CDR1 is LNHNV and CDR2 is YYDKDF (reference sequence).

This clone was seen just once. V is TRBV6-2 or TRBV6-3 and J is TRBJ1-1; D uncertain. The ends were cut back, 4 bases at V and 5 bases at J, with 11 bases in the middle. Germline loops: CDR1 MNHEY, CDR2 SVGEGT. The CDR3 totals 13 residues. The CDR3 loop is CASSSLAGTEAFF. The CDR3 DNA follows: TGTGCCAGCAGTTCCCTTGCGGGAACTGAAGCTTTCTTT.

The chain is built from TRBV11-1 and TRBJ1-6; perhaps TRBD1 as D (5 bases). The CDR3 loop spans 16 amino acids. CDR1 SGHAT and CDR2 FQDESV come from the germline V gene (reference sequence). V was cut by 4 bases and J by 6 bases, with 16 bases left in between. The CDR3 spells CASSSGPWEGNSPLHF. As DNA, the CDR3 is TGTGCCAGCAGCTCGGGACCCTGGGAGGGTAATTCACCCCTCCACTTT.

The gene calls are TRBV6-5 and TRBJ2-1; 7 nucleotides align to TRBD1. Trimming cost V 7 bases and J 1 base; bases outside gene matches: 7. The CDR3 extends over 15 amino acids. Germline V gene lookup returns CDR1 MNHEY and CDR2 SVGAGI. CDR3 DNA: TGTGCCAGCAAGAGGGGGCGCGAGTCCTACAATGAGCAGTTCTTC. It translates to CASKRGRESYNEQFF.

This clone has a single count. The sample carries other DNA sequences with the same CDR3. The J gene is TRBJ2-7, the V gene TRBV19; D perhaps matches TRBD1 (6 bases). This CDR3 spans 13 amino acids. The ends were cut back, 3 bases at V and 3 bases at J, with 9 bases in the middle. Germline values: CDR1 LNHDA, CDR2 SQIVND (reference sequence). For the CDR3, the DNA is TGTGCCAGTAGTATTGGCAGGGGCTACGAGCAGTACTTC. Amino acids: CASSIGRGYEQYF.

The DNA of the CDR3 is TGTGCCAGCAGCTTAGGGGCTAGCGGGGGGAGGGATGAGCAGTTCTTC. Its translation is CASSLGASGGRDEQFF. This sequence joins TRBV11-3 and TRBJ2-1; 11 nucleotides agree with TRBD2. This CDR3 comprises 16 residues. The germline gives CDR1 SGHNT, CDR2 YENEEA. J was trimmed by 8 bases and V by 1 base; bases with no gene match: 7. The whole variable domain, remainder taken from reference TRBV11-3 and TRBJ2-1, is EAGVVQSPRYKIIEKKQPVAFWCNPISGHNTLYWYLQNLGQGPELLIRYENEEAVDDSQLPKDRFSAERLKGVDSTLKIQPAELGDSAVYLCASSLGASGGRDEQFFGPGTRLTVL.